The T cell receptor beta chain described here comes from a study of cytotoxic CD8 clonotypes in ibrutinib-treated CLL (dated by TCRdb to about 2021). Concerning the study at large: In this cohort, some 16 patients were treatment-naive and approximately twelve were relapsed/refractory, while some 18 had unmutated IGHV. Responses were partial in 24 patients and complete in 2; after median approximately 66 months follow-up, about 14 stayed in remission and some twelve progressed. Response samples were obtained after a median of approximately twelve months of treatment, with a range of roughly 6 to 36 months. On average, each sample had 255,043 productive templates and about 89,000 productive rearrangements. Longitudinal samples were obtainable from about 30% of the roughly 90 participants in the trial. Cryopreserved peripheral blood mononuclear cells were collected before treatment, at response, and at either disease progression or sustained remission. Patients were still on ibrutinib when every remission and progressive disease sample was collected. What the study reported, not specific to this receptor: An increase in clonality was observed at ibrutinib response, with clonality remaining stable during sustained remission and falling back toward baseline at progression. Sampling times were not matched between sustained-remission and progressing patients, and lymph node repertoires were not studied. Public clonotypes were rare and either contracted or stayed stable during treatment, and the rise in clonality at ibrutinib response reflected the expansion of private clonotypes. Baseline clonality exceeded that of age-matched healthy donors and correlated strongly with circulating CD8+ T-cell counts.

The junction carries 8 bases between V and J, which are trimmed by 2 bases and 0 bases respectively. The CDR3 holds 15 amino acids from the cysteine to the phenylalanine. The only DNA kept is the CDR3, 45 bases in frame from the first base. Taken from the germline V gene (reference sequence), the CDR1 and CDR2 loops are SEHNR and FQNEAQ. Comment on this clone: The antigen it binds to is not known. There are no base qualities to consult, and no much larger clone falls within one base.

Each clonotype received, on average, 10x coverage in deep resolution sequencing performed on a MiSeq, where the target depth lay between 1 in 1 million and 1 in 200,000 T cells. The immunoSEQ hsTCRB Kit was used to generate the TCR beta libraries. In the authors' own workflow: ImmunoSEQ Data Assistant and ImmunoSEQ Analyzer were used for data analysis, and V, D and J genes were assigned according to IMGT definitions. Clonality, with values ranging from 0 to 1, was calculated as one minus the normalized Shannon entropy of productive rearrangement frequencies. Only overrepresented clonotypes making up at least 0.05% of the repertoire of each patient were included in the public clonotype analysis. Some 13 age-matched healthy donor repertoires from immuneACCESS served as clonality controls. TCRdb obtained this table from immuneACCESS and retained in-frame rearrangements with V and J assigned. These tables miss some clones; where compared with another copy, unresolved V genes account for less than half of the shortfall, and the remainder is unexplained. V and J calls and clone size are those listed in that table; D and trimming were worked out from the DNA. The sample table contains under 200,000 clones; only one count was recorded for about four fifths of them. 2% to 2.5% of the sample goes to the ten largest clones.

The sample's time point, from its label and the paper: 12 months on ibrutinib. For TCR beta library preparation, roughly 2.1 micrograms of genomic DNA were isolated from cryopreserved PBMCs. High-throughput TCR beta sequencing was performed on longitudinal blood samples from CLL patients receiving ibrutinib monotherapy. The patients took part in an open-label, single-center phase 2 trial of ibrutinib monotherapy. The sample consisted of PBMCs, taken after 12 months of ibrutinib treatment. The origin of this receptor is a human donor with chronic lymphocytic leukemia. The chain couples TRBV7-9 to TRBJ1-3, with no reliable assignment of the D segment. The DNA sequence is given as TGTGCCAGCAGCTTATACCCTCCCTCTGGAAACACCATATATTTT. Translated, it gives CASSLYPPSGNTIYF. The CDR3, completed at both ends by the reference TRBV7-9 and TRBJ1-3 genes, gives the full variable domain DTGVSQNPRHKITKRGQNVTFRCDPISEHNRLYWYRQTLGQGPEFLTYFQNEAQLEKSRLLSDRFSAERPKGSFSTLEIQRTEQGDSAMYLCASSLYPPSGNTIYFGEGSWLTVV.